Listed below are T cell receptor beta chains from one sample, sequenced in a study of shared clonotypes between healthy human individuals. Sequencing used immunoSEQ multiplex PCR; TCRdb keeps in-frame clones, though not all of them. The profile shows nearly 750,000 clones, approximately 72% of them singletons. Sequences were obtained from memory CD4+ T cells sorted from blood. The source is a woman aged 25 to 39 in good health. Both conserved end residues are part of each CDR3. The D gene is left open where the match is weak. A clone size is listed for some rows: how often the clone was seen (once, few, many), or a class if it is expanded.

v_gene: TRBV11-2
d_gene: NA
j_gene: TRBJ2-7
abundance: few
CDR3aa: CASSSPDGIEQYF
CDR3nt: TGTGCCAGCAGCTCCCCGGACGGGATCGAGCAGTACTTC

v_gene: TRBV18
d_gene: TRBD1
j_gene: TRBJ2-7
abundance: NA
CDR3aa: CASSPLGTGATYEQYF
CDR3nt: TGTGCCAGCTCACCGCTCGGGACAGGTGCAACCTACGAGCAGTACTTC

v_gene: TRBV19
d_gene: NA
j_gene: TRBJ1-5
abundance: NA
CDR3aa: CASRGGGVSNQPQHF
CDR3nt: TGTGCCAGTAGGGGCGGGGGCGTTAGCAATCAGCCCCAGCATTTT

v_gene: TRBV7-2
d_gene: TRBD1
j_gene: TRBJ1-5
abundance: NA
CDR3aa: CASSPGGYNQPQHF
CDR3nt: TGTGCCAGCAGCCCAGGGGGTTACAATCAGCCCCAGCATTTT

v_gene: TRBV4-1
d_gene: TRBD2
j_gene: TRBJ2-1
abundance: NA
CDR3aa: CASSQTLGTSGIMGEQFF
CDR3nt: TGCGCCAGCAGCCAAACCCTAGGGACTAGCGGGATAATGGGTGAGCAGTTCTTC

v_gene: TRBV25-1
d_gene: NA
j_gene: TRBJ2-2
abundance: NA
CDR3aa: CASSAGGELFF
CDR3nt: TGTGCCAGCAGTGCTGGCGGGGAGCTGTTTTTT

v_gene: TRBV5-8
d_gene: NA
j_gene: TRBJ2-7
abundance: NA
CDR3aa: CASSLMQRSSYEQYF
CDR3nt: TGTGCCAGCAGCTTGATGCAGAGGAGCTCCTACGAGCAGTACTTC

v_gene: TRBV9
d_gene: NA
j_gene: TRBJ1-2
abundance: once
CDR3aa: CASSGDRRGPYGYTF
CDR3nt: TGTGCCAGCAGCGGCGACAGGAGGGGCCCCTATGGCTACACCTTC

v_gene: TRBV6-1
d_gene: NA
j_gene: TRBJ1-1
abundance: few
CDR3aa: CASSEAQEFGTEAFF
CDR3nt: TGTGCCAGCAGTGAAGCGCAGGAGTTCGGCACTGAAGCTTTCTTT

v_gene: TRBV28
d_gene: NA
j_gene: TRBJ2-5
abundance: NA
CDR3aa: CASRSTGPRYRETQYF
CDR3nt: TGTGCCAGCAGAAGTACAGGTCCGAGGTACCGAGAGACCCAGTACTTC

v_gene: TRBV5-1
d_gene: TRBD1
j_gene: TRBJ2-3
abundance: NA
CDR3aa: CASSLSGTGTDTQYF
CDR3nt: TGCGCCAGCAGCTTGTCCGGGACAGGGACAGATACGCAGTATTTT

v_gene: TRBV5-1
d_gene: NA
j_gene: TRBJ2-1
abundance: few
CDR3aa: CASSFSSGSYNEQFF
CDR3nt: TGCGCCAGCAGCTTTAGTAGCGGTTCCTACAATGAGCAGTTCTTC

v_gene: TRBV11-2
d_gene: NA
j_gene: TRBJ1-2
abundance: NA
CDR3aa: CASSLEEFYGYTF
CDR3nt: TGTGCCAGCAGCTTGGAGGAATTCTATGGCTACACCTTC

v_gene: TRBV25-1
d_gene: TRBD1
j_gene: TRBJ2-7
abundance: NA
CDR3aa: CASSGNRGHYEQYF
CDR3nt: TGTGCCAGCAGTGGTAACAGGGGTCACTACGAGCAGTACTTC

v_gene: TRBV30
d_gene: NA
j_gene: TRBJ2-3
abundance: NA
CDR3aa: CAWRKASGDTQYF
CDR3nt: TGTGCCTGGAGGAAGGCGTCAGGGGATACGCAGTATTTT

v_gene: TRBV2
d_gene: NA
j_gene: TRBJ2-1
abundance: NA
CDR3aa: CASSEARLGRPSYNEQFF
CDR3nt: TGTGCCAGCAGTGAAGCAAGATTGGGCAGACCTTCCTACAATGAGCAGTTCTTC

v_gene: TRBV28
d_gene: NA
j_gene: TRBJ2-7
abundance: NA
CDR3aa: CATEGNSYEQYF
CDR3nt: TGTGCGACGGAGGGAAACTCCTACGAGCAGTACTTC

v_gene: TRBV5-1
d_gene: TRBD2
j_gene: TRBJ2-1
abundance: NA
CDR3aa: CASSGGLAGPYNEQFF
CDR3nt: TGCGCCAGCAGCGGGGGACTAGCGGGCCCCTACAATGAGCAGTTCTTC

v_gene: TRBV6-1
d_gene: NA
j_gene: TRBJ2-1
abundance: few
CDR3aa: CASSASGRGEQFF
CDR3nt: TGTGCCAGCAGTGCTTCAGGGAGAGGTGAGCAGTTCTTC

v_gene: TRBV7-9
d_gene: NA
j_gene: TRBJ1-3
abundance: NA
CDR3aa: CASSFVGKTHSGNTIYF
CDR3nt: TGTGCCAGCAGCTTTGTCGGAAAAACCCACTCTGGAAACACCATATATTTT

v_gene: TRBV11-2
d_gene: NA
j_gene: TRBJ1-1
abundance: NA
CDR3aa: CASSLLVAAGLNTEAFF
CDR3nt: TGTGCCAGCAGCTTATTAGTAGCCGCTGGATTGAACACTGAAGCTTTCTTT

v_gene: TRBV21-1
d_gene: NA
j_gene: TRBJ1-2
abundance: NA
CDR3aa: CASSLFLGRSYGYTF
CDR3nt: TGTGCCAGCAGCCTATTTCTAGGACGGAGCTATGGCTACACCTTC

v_gene: TRBV6-1
d_gene: NA
j_gene: TRBJ2-2
abundance: NA
CDR3aa: CASNPLGAWTGELFF
CDR3nt: TGTGCCAGCAATCCCTTAGGGGCGTGGACCGGGGAGCTGTTTTTT

v_gene: TRBV10-3
d_gene: TRBD2
j_gene: TRBJ2-1
abundance: NA
CDR3aa: CAGGGYNEQFF
CDR3nt: TGTGCCGGGGGGGGTTACAATGAGCAGTTCTTC

v_gene: TRBV7-2
d_gene: NA
j_gene: TRBJ2-1
abundance: once
CDR3aa: CASTPVSGGNEQFF
CDR3nt: TGTGCCAGCACCCCCGTGAGTGGAGGGAATGAGCAGTTCTTC

v_gene: TRBV1
d_gene: NA
j_gene: TRBJ1-1
abundance: NA
CDR3aa: CTSSQGPVGSGRRITEAFF
CDR3nt: TGCACCAGCAGCCAAGGGCCGGTCGGGTCAGGAAGGAGGATCACTGAAGCTTTCTTT

v_gene: TRBV27
d_gene: TRBD2
j_gene: TRBJ2-1
abundance: once
CDR3aa: CASSRQGTSGRLGNEQFF
CDR3nt: TGTGCCAGCAGTCGTCAGGGGACTAGCGGGAGGCTGGGCAATGAGCAGTTCTTC

v_gene: TRBV29-1
d_gene: TRBD2
j_gene: TRBJ2-2
abundance: NA
CDR3aa: CSVGRLAGGIVGELFF
CDR3nt: TGCAGCGTTGGCAGACTAGCGGGAGGGATAGTCGGGGAGCTGTTTTTT

v_gene: TRBV28
d_gene: NA
j_gene: TRBJ2-7
abundance: once
CDR3aa: CASSYVGVTYEQYF
CDR3nt: TGTGCCAGCAGTTACGTGGGAGTAACCTACGAGCAGTACTTC

v_gene: TRBV6-5
d_gene: TRBD2
j_gene: TRBJ2-7
abundance: NA
CDR3aa: CASGTSGRADEQYF
CDR3nt: TGTGCCAGCGGAACTAGCGGGAGGGCCGACGAGCAGTACTTC

v_gene: TRBV6-1
d_gene: NA
j_gene: TRBJ1-2
abundance: NA
CDR3aa: CASTEKRGENYGYTF
CDR3nt: TGTGCCAGCACAGAAAAACGGGGCGAGAACTATGGCTACACCTTC

v_gene: TRBV4-1
d_gene: TRBD2
j_gene: TRBJ2-1
abundance: NA
CDR3aa: CASSQGEASGRHSEQFF
CDR3nt: TGCGCCAGCAGCCAGGGGGAGGCTAGCGGGAGACATAGTGAGCAGTTCTTC

v_gene: TRBV28
d_gene: NA
j_gene: TRBJ2-1
abundance: NA
CDR3aa: CASSPRWEQFF
CDR3nt: TGTGCCAGCAGTCCAAGGTGGGAGCAGTTCTTC

v_gene: TRBV19
d_gene: TRBD2
j_gene: TRBJ2-1
abundance: NA
CDR3aa: CASSTGTSYNEQFF
CDR3nt: TGTGCCAGTAGTACCGGGACTAGCTACAATGAGCAGTTCTTC

v_gene: TRBV28
d_gene: NA
j_gene: TRBJ2-7
abundance: NA
CDR3aa: CASSLSGRSSYEQYF
CDR3nt: TGTGCCAGCAGTTTAAGTGGTAGGAGCTCCTACGAGCAGTACTTC

v_gene: TRBV5-1
d_gene: NA
j_gene: TRBJ2-5
abundance: NA
CDR3aa: CASGRIGTINEETQYF
CDR3nt: TGCGCCAGCGGCCGGATAGGCACGATTAATGAGGAGACCCAGTACTTC

v_gene: TRBV4-1
d_gene: NA
j_gene: TRBJ1-3
abundance: NA
CDR3aa: CASSHTDSSSGNTIYF
CDR3nt: TGCGCCAGCAGCCATACCGACTCGAGCTCTGGAAACACCATATATTTT

v_gene: TRBV7-7
d_gene: NA
j_gene: TRBJ2-2
abundance: NA
CDR3aa: CASSLGPSTGELFF
CDR3nt: TGTGCCAGCAGCCTTGGACCCTCCACCGGGGAGCTGTTTTTT

v_gene: TRBV19
d_gene: NA
j_gene: TRBJ1-1
abundance: NA
CDR3aa: CASSITMNTEAFF
CDR3nt: TGTGCCAGTAGTATAACCATGAACACTGAAGCTTTCTTT

v_gene: TRBV5-4
d_gene: NA
j_gene: TRBJ2-5
abundance: NA
CDR3aa: CASSGDGGGTQYF
CDR3nt: TGTGCCAGCAGCGGTGACGGGGGTGGGACCCAGTACTTC

v_gene: TRBV23-1
d_gene: TRBD1
j_gene: TRBJ2-7
abundance: few
CDR3aa: CASQPGQGPAGYEQYF
CDR3nt: TGCGCCAGCCAGCCGGGACAGGGGCCGGCCGGCTACGAGCAGTACTTC

v_gene: TRBV27
d_gene: TRBD2
j_gene: TRBJ2-1
abundance: NA
CDR3aa: CASQGAGVGEDEQFF
CDR3nt: TGTGCCAGCCAAGGAGCGGGAGTTGGGGAGGATGAGCAGTTCTTC

v_gene: TRBV5-4
d_gene: TRBD1
j_gene: TRBJ2-1
abundance: NA
CDR3aa: CASSYLRVTGGYNEQFF
CDR3nt: TGTGCCAGCAGCTACCTTCGGGTGACAGGGGGCTACAATGAGCAGTTCTTC

v_gene: TRBV28
d_gene: TRBD2
j_gene: TRBJ2-1
abundance: NA
CDR3aa: CASSSPPLAGGSNEQFF
CDR3nt: TGTGCCAGCAGTTCCCCCCCCTTGGCGGGAGGTTCGAATGAGCAGTTCTTC

v_gene: TRBV10-2
d_gene: NA
j_gene: TRBJ2-1
abundance: NA
CDR3aa: CASSESVAYNEQFF
CDR3nt: TGCGCCAGCAGTGAGTCGGTAGCTTATAATGAGCAGTTCTTC

v_gene: TRBV7-6
d_gene: NA
j_gene: TRBJ2-2
abundance: once
CDR3aa: CASSRTRGGSNTGELFF
CDR3nt: TGTGCCAGCAGCCGCACTAGAGGGGGGTCGAACACCGGGGAGCTGTTTTTT

v_gene: TRBV9
d_gene: NA
j_gene: TRBJ1-2
abundance: once
CDR3aa: CASGTTPGGYTF
CDR3nt: TGTGCCAGCGGCACCACCCCTGGCGGCTACACCTTC

v_gene: TRBV2
d_gene: TRBD1
j_gene: TRBJ2-1
abundance: NA
CDR3aa: CASSSRTGSVNEQFF
CDR3nt: TGTGCCAGCAGCTCTAGGACAGGGAGTGTGAATGAGCAGTTCTTC

v_gene: TRBV5-1
d_gene: TRBD2
j_gene: TRBJ2-1
abundance: NA
CDR3aa: CASSFLAGYNEQFF
CDR3nt: TGCGCCAGCAGCTTCCTAGCGGGCTACAATGAGCAGTTCTTC

v_gene: TRBV7-9
d_gene: NA
j_gene: TRBJ2-1
abundance: NA
CDR3aa: CASSLAGTGSLYEQFF
CDR3nt: TGTGCCAGCAGCTTGGCCGGAACCGGGAGCCTCTATGAGCAGTTCTTC

v_gene: TRBV29-1
d_gene: NA
j_gene: TRBJ1-1
abundance: NA
CDR3aa: CSVAFGGRKNTEAFF
CDR3nt: TGCAGCGTAGCCTTCGGGGGACGGAAGAACACTGAAGCTTTCTTT

v_gene: TRBV18
d_gene: TRBD1
j_gene: TRBJ2-7
abundance: NA
CDR3aa: CASSRKDPGTGVRSYEQYF
CDR3nt: TGTGCCAGCTCCCGAAAAGATCCCGGGACAGGGGTCCGCTCCTACGAGCAGTACTTC

v_gene: TRBV18
d_gene: TRBD1
j_gene: TRBJ1-2
abundance: once
CDR3aa: CASSQGQGYGYTF
CDR3nt: TGTGCCAGCTCCCAGGGACAGGGGTATGGCTACACCTTC